This T cell receptor beta chain came from a study of beta chain features in type 1 diabetes. The CDR3 extends over 16 amino acids. The germline CDR1 and CDR2 sequences are SQVTM and ANQGSEA. The V gene lost 5 bases and the J gene lost 2 bases, with 19 bases spanning the gap. This clone has a handful of counts. Investigators reverse transcribed all isolated RNA, so they sequenced expressed TCRB transcripts. The average read count of naive, central memory and regulatory T cell samples was approximately 3.5 million. Only in-frame clones appear in the TCRdb table, and some are missing; sequencing was by immunoSEQ multiplex PCR. The sample shows around 200,000 clones, approximately 13% of them seen only once.

The sequencing sample was made of central memory CD4+ T cells from blood. The sequence derives from a woman aged 18-29 years in good health. The chain combines TRBV29-1 with TRBJ2-1, with a tentative D call TRBD1 (8 bases). The CDR3 sequence: CSVHRGGTGTYNEQFF. The CDR3 DNA sequence: TGCAGCGTTCACAGGGGAGGGACAGGAACCTACAATGAGCAGTTCTTC.